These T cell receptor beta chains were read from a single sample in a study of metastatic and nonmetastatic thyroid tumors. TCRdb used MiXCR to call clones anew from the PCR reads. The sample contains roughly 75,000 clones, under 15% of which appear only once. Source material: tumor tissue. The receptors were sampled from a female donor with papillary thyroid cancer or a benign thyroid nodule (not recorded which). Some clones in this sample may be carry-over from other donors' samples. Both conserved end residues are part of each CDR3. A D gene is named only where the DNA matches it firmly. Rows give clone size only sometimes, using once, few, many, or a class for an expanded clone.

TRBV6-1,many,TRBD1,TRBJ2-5,TGTGCCAGCAGTTCCCATGAGGGACAGGGGGTGGAGACCCAGTACTTC,CASSSHEGQGVETQYF
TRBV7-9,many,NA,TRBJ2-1,TGTGCCAGCAGCTCTTTTGTCCAACAGAACCACAATGAGCAGTTCTTC,CASSSFVQQNHNEQFF
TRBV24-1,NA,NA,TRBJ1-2,TGTGCCACCAGTGATGGCTACACCTTC,CATSDGYTF
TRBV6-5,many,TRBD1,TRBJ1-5,TGTGCCAGCAGTTACGGGACAGGGTTCGATCAGCCCCAGCATTTT,CASSYGTGFDQPQHF
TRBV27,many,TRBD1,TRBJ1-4,TGTGCCAGCAGTCCCCGGACAGGGTTTAGAGGAGCAACTAATGAAAAACTGTTTTTT,CASSPRTGFRGATNEKLFF
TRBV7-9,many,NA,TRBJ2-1,TGTGCCAGCAGCCCGGACAGTCGCGAGCAGTTCTTC,CASSPDSREQFF
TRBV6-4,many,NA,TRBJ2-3,TGTGCCAGCAGTGACTCCTCAGGGGGGACAGATACGCAGTATTTT,CASSDSSGGTDTQYF
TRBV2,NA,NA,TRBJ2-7,TGTGCCAGCAATTTGGAAACCTACGAGCAGTACTTC,CASNLETYEQYF
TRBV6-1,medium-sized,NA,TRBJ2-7,TGTGCCAGCAGTGAATGGGGTACAAGGCAGTACTTC,CASSEWGTRQYF
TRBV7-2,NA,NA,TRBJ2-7,TGTGCCAGCAGCTTTCTGGACACCCTCTCCTACGAGCAGTACTTC,CASSFLDTLSYEQYF
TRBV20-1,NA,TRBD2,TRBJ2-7,TGCAGTTCTAGGGAGCGGGAGGTATGGGGAGTAGAGCAGTACTTC,CSSREREVWGVEQYF
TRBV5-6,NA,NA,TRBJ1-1,TGTGCCAGCAGCCCTGTGGGGGAAACTGAAACTTTCTTT,CASSPVGETETFF
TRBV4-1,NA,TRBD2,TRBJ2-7,TGCGCCAGCAGCTACCGGACTAGCGGGAGCTACGAGCAGTACTTC,CASSYRTSGSYEQYF
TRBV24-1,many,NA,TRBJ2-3,TGTGCCACCAGTGACCGGGGTGGTGGAGATACGCAGTATTTT,CATSDRGGGDTQYF
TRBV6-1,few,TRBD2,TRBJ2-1,TGTGCCATCAGTCCACTAGCGGGAGCGGGTGAGCAGTTCTTC,CAISPLAGAGEQFF
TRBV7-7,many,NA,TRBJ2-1,TGTGCTAGCAGCTTTAGCAGCTCGAGCTCCTACAATGAGCAGTTCTTC,CASSFSSSSSYNEQFF
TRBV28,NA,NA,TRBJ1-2,TGTGCCAGCAGGGTCGAAGAACTCTACACCTTC,CASRVEELYTF
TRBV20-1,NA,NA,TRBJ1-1,TGCAGTGGTTCAGGGAAGAAAGCTTTCTTT,CSGSGKKAFF
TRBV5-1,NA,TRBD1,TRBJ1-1,TGCGCCAGCATCCCAGGGGGCGGTTTGAACACTGAAGCTTTCTTT,CASIPGGGLNTEAFF
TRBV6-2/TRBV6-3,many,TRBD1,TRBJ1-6,TGTGCCAGCAGTTACACCGGACAGGGGAACTCACCCCTCCACTTT,CASSYTGQGNSPLHF
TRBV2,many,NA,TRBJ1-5,TGTGCCAGCAGTGGGAGGGACGGCCTTAGCAATCAGCCCCAGCATTTT,CASSGRDGLSNQPQHF
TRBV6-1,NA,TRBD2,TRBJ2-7,TGTGCCAGCAGCGCAGGACTAGATAGCTACGAGCAGTACTTC,CASSAGLDSYEQYF
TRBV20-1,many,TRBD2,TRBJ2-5,TGCAGTGCTAGAGTTTCAAGCGGGAGTATCCAAGAGACCCAGTACTTC,CSARVSSGSIQETQYF
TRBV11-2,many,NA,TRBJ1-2,TGTGCCAGCAGCTTAAAGGGCAGGGACTATGGCTACACCTTC,CASSLKGRDYGYTF
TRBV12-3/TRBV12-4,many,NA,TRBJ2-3,TGTGCCAGCAGTTTAGCGGGGCAGGGGACAGATACGCAGTATTTT,CASSLAGQGTDTQYF
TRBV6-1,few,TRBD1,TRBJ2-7,TGTGCCAGCAGTCTGGACAGGTGGCTGTACAAGCAGTACTTC,CASSLDRWLYKQYF
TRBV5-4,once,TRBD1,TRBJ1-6,TGTGCCAGCAGCTGGTGGGACAGGGGGTTTGGTAATTCACCCCTCCACTTT,CASSWWDRGFGNSPLHF
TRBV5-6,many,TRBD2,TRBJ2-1,TGTGCCAGCAGCAAGCTAGCGGGAGGGCGTTTCCATGAGCAGTTCTTC,CASSKLAGGRFHEQFF
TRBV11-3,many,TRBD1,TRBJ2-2,TGTGCCAGCAGCTTAAGGGGACAGGGGGCTCACGGGGAGCTGTTTTTT,CASSLRGQGAHGELFF
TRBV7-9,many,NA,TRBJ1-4,TGTGCCAGCAGCTCCCCGACGGGAGCCGAAAAACTGTTTTTT,CASSSPTGAEKLFF
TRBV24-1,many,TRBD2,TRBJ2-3,TGTGCCACCAGTGCGGGACTAAACCCCTTCGGTCCTAGCACAGATACGCAGTATTTT,CATSAGLNPFGPSTDTQYF
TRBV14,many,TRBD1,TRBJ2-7,TGTGCCAGCAGAGCAGGGGGCGTCTCCTACGAGCAGTACTTC,CASRAGGVSYEQYF
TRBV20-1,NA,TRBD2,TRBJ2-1,TGCAGTGCGAGACGGGGACTAGCAACATACAATGAGCAGTTCTTC,CSARRGLATYNEQFF
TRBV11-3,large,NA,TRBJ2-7,TGTGCCAGCAGCCCCAGCTACGAGCAGTACTTC,CASSPSYEQYF
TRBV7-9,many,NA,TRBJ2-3,TGTGCCAGCAGCTTACAAGCGGGTCGCACAGATACGCAGTATTTT,CASSLQAGRTDTQYF
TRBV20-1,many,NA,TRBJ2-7,TGCAGTGCTAGGGAGAGTGCCATGAACGAGCAGTACTTC,CSARESAMNEQYF
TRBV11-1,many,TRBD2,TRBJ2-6,TGTGCCAGCAGCTTAGCCCGGACTAGCGGGAGAGCGTTAAAACGCAACGTCCTGACTTTC,CASSLARTSGRALKRNVLTF
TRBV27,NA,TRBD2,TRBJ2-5,TGTGCCAGCAGCGCCGGGGGGGAGACCCATTACTTC,CASSAGGETHYF
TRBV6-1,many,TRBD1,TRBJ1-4,TGTGCCAGCAGTTTCAGACAGGGAGGAACCGAAAAACTGTTTTTT,CASSFRQGGTEKLFF
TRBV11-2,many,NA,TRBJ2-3,TGTGCCAGCAGACCCTACAGGGTGGATACGCAGTATTTT,CASRPYRVDTQYF